A single sample gave rise to the 10 T cell receptor beta chains below, sequenced in a study of technical replicates of blood from a few donors. Sequencing used immunoSEQ multiplex PCR; TCRdb keeps in-frame clones, though not all of them. The sample lists tens of thousands of clones, just under 95% seen once, with about 0.24% in the top ten. The sequenced sample consisted of T cells isolated from PBMCs. These receptors all come from a human donor in good health.

V is TRBV27 and J is TRBJ1-3, with D perhaps TRBD1 (5 bases). The V end lost 5 bases, the J end lost 9 bases, and 14 bases lay between the germline ends. Germline-derived CDR1 and CDR2 are MNHEY and SMNVEV (reference sequence). The CDR3 runs 13 residues. Here the CDR3 DNA reads TGTGCCAGCAGTCGGGGGGAGGGCACCACCATATATTTT. It yields the protein CASSRGEGTTIYF.

V usage is TRBV19 and J usage is TRBJ1-2; 9 nucleotides line up with TRBD1. V gave up 5 bases and J gave up 4 bases; unmatched junction bases: 5. Germline CDR1 LNHDA, CDR2 SQIVND (reference sequence). This CDR3 region has 14 residues. CDR3 amino acids: CASSLTGGIYGYTF. As DNA, the CDR3 is TGTGCCAGTAGTCTTACAGGGGGCATCTATGGCTACACCTTC.

On this clone: This sample also contains other DNA sequences that code for the same CDR3. This rearrangement joins TRBV7-9 to TRBJ1-4, with no clear D. The V gene lost 1 base and the J gene lost 7 bases, with 7 bases spanning the gap. Looked up from germline, CDR1 is SEHNR and CDR2 is FQNEAQ (reference sequence). This CDR3 is 13 amino acids long. CDR3 region: CASSLGGGEKLFF. The DNA of the CDR3 is TGTGCCAGCAGCTTAGGAGGTGGTGAAAAACTGTTTTTT. The full variable domain, in which reference TRBV7-9 and TRBJ1-4 provide the parts outside the CDR3, is DTGVSQNPRHKITKRGQNVTFRCDPISEHNRLYWYRQTLGQGPEFLTYFQNEAQLEKSRLLSDRFSAERPKGSFSTLEIQRTEQGDSAMYLCASSLGGGEKLFFGSGTQLSVL.

The gene calls are TRBV4-1 and TRBJ1-2; TRBD1 is a possible D gene (6 bases). This CDR3 spans 17 amino acids. CDR1 and CDR2 (germline): MGHRA, YSYEKL. Between the trimmed V and J ends, which lost 1 base and 2 bases, there was a span of 17 bases. As DNA, the CDR3 is TGCGCCAGCAGCCAAGCCCGGCCCGACAGGCGAAACTATGGCTACACCTTC. This translates into CASSQARPDRRNYGYTF.

The chain joins TRBV27 to TRBJ2-1, with D possibly TRBD1 on 7 matching bases. Germline V lookup: CDR1 MNHEY, CDR2 SMNVEV (reference sequence). This CDR3 comprises 15 residues. V lost 0 bases and J lost 6, with 12 bases in between. Written as DNA, the CDR3 is TGTGCCAGCAGTTTATCCAGGGGGGTGGGCAATGAGCAGTTCTTC. It is translated as CASSLSRGVGNEQFF.

V gene TRBV7-9 combines with J gene TRBJ2-2, with D possibly being TRBD1 (5 bases). Germline V gene data show CDR1 as SEHNR and CDR2 as FQNEAQ (reference sequence). The CDR3 consists of 16 residues. The ends were cut back, 4 bases at V and 4 bases at J, with 16 bases in the middle. The CDR3: CASSSDPGQPTGELFF. The DNA for the CDR3 is TGTGCCAGCAGCTCCGACCCTGGACAACCCACCGGGGAGCTGTTTTTT.

The chain recombines TRBV4-1 with TRBJ2-7; TRBD2 matches at 9 bases. The CDR3 consists of 21 residues. Germline values: CDR1 MGHRA, CDR2 YSYEKL. The junction had 25 bases not matched to a gene; V was cut back by 2 bases and J by 5 bases. CDR3: CASSQLPSGGRLREGRHEQYF. As DNA, the CDR3 is TGCGCCAGCAGCCAACTCCCCTCGGGGGGGCGATTGCGGGAGGGCCGGCACGAGCAGTACTTC.

The chain combines TRBV6-1 with TRBJ1-1, with TRBD1 matching over 8 bases. V shed 4 bases and J 5 bases; nucleotides not matched to a gene: 12. This CDR3 spans 16 amino acids. Germline V lookup: CDR1 MNHNS, CDR2 SASEGT. CDR3 in DNA: TGTGCCAGCAGTGCCCAGGGGGCCCAGTTAGGTACTGAAGCTTTCTTT. Protein product: CASSAQGAQLGTEAFF.

The chain has TRBV10-1 and TRBJ2-2; weak D call: TRBD2 (5 bases). Trimming pared 0 bases from V and 2 bases from J, leaving 10 bases between. Germline V gene sequence: CDR1 WNHNN, CDR2 SYGVQD (reference sequence). The CDR3 is 16 amino acids. CDR3 coding DNA: TGCGCCAGCAGTGAGTCTCTGTCTAGCAACACCGGGGAGCTGTTTTTT. Protein sequence: CASSESLSSNTGELFF.

The chain couples TRBV11-2 to TRBJ1-2; TRBD1 aligns across 7 bases. CDR1 SGHAT and CDR2 FQNNGV come from the germline V gene. The trim removed 4 bases at V and 7 bases at J, leaving 15 bases unmatched. The CDR3 has 16 amino acids. The CDR3 loop reads CASSSLKQGSLLGYTF. The CDR3 DNA is TGTGCCAGCAGCTCGTTGAAACAGGGGTCTCTGCTTGGCTACACCTTC.